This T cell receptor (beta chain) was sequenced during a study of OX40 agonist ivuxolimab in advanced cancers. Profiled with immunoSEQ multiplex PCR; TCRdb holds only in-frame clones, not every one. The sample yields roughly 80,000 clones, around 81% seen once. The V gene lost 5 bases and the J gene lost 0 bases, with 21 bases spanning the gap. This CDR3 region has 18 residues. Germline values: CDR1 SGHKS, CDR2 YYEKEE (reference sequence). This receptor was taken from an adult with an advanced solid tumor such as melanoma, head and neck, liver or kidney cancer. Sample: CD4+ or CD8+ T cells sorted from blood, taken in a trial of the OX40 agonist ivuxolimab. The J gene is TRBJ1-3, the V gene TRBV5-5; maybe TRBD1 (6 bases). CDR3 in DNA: TGTGCCAGCAGTACCGATCCAACAGGGCCCCGCTCTGGAAACACCATATATTTT. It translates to CASSTDPTGPRSGNTIYF.